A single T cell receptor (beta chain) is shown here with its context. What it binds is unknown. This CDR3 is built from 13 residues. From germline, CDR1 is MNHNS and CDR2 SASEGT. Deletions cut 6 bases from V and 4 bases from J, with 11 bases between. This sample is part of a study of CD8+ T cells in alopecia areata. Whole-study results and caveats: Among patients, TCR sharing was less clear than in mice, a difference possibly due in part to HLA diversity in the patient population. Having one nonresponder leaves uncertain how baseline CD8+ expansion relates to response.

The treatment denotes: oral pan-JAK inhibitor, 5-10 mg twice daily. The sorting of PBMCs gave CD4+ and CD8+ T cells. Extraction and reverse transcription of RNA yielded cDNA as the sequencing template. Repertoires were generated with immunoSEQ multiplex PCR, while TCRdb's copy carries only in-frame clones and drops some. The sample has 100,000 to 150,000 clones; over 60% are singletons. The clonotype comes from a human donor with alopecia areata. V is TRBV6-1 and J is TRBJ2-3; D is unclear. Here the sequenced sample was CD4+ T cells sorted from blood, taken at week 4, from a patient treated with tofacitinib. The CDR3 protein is CASSESFADTQYF. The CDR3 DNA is TGTGCCAGCAGCGAGAGTTTCGCAGATACGCAGTATTTT.